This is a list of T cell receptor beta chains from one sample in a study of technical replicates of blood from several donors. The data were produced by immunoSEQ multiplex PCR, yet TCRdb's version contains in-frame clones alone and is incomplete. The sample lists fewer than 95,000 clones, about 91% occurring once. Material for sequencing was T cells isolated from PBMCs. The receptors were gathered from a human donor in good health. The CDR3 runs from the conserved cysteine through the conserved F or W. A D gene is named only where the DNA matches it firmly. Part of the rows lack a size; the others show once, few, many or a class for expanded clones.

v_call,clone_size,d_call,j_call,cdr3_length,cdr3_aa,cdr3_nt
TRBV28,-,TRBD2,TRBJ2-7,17,CASSLSGSGVISYEQYF,TGTGCCAGCAGTTTATCTGGTAGCGGGGTTATCTCCTACGAGCAGTACTTC
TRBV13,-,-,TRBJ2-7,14,CASSLVGIGYEQYF,TGTGCCAGCAGCTTGGTCGGGATTGGGTACGAGCAGTACTTC
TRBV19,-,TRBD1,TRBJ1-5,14,CASLPTGGWQPQHF,TGTGCCAGCTTACCCACAGGGGGCTGGCAGCCCCAGCATTTT
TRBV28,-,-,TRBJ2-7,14,CASRSSPLGGEQYF,TGTGCCAGCAGATCCAGCCCACTAGGGGGCGAGCAGTACTTC
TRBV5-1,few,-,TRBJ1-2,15,CASSLGRSSNYGYTF,TGCGCCAGCAGCTTGGGTAGGAGCTCTAACTATGGCTACACCTTC
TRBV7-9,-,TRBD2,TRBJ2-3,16,CASSPSAGEAADTQYF,TGTGCCAGCAGCCCCTCAGCGGGAGAGGCGGCAGATACGCAGTATTTT
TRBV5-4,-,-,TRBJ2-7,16,CASSWGGAGQSYEQYF,TGTGCCAGCAGCTGGGGGGGGGCCGGACAGTCCTACGAGCAGTACTTC
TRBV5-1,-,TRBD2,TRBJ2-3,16,CASSQGLARGTDTQYF,TGCGCCAGCAGCCAGGGACTAGCGCGAGGGACAGATACGCAGTATTTT
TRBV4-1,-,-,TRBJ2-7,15,CASSQLIGTSYEQYF,TGCGCCAGCAGCCAATTAATAGGCACTAGCTACGAGCAGTACTTC
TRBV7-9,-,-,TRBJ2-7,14,CASSLVSGLGEQYF,TGTGCCAGCAGCTTAGTCAGCGGCCTAGGAGAGCAGTACTTC
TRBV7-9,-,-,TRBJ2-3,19,CASRAAGPIRRGGTDTQYF,TGTGCCAGCAGAGCCGCGGGACCCATCAGAAGAGGAGGGACAGATACGCAGTATTTT
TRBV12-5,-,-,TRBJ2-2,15,CASGPDLVGTGELFF,TGTGCTAGTGGTCCCGACCTAGTCGGCACCGGGGAGCTGTTTTTT
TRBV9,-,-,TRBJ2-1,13,CASSVDWNNEQFF,TGTGCCAGCAGCGTGGACTGGAACAATGAGCAGTTCTTC
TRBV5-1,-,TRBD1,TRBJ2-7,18,CASSLATLTGGASYEQYF,TGCGCCAGCAGCTTGGCGACTTTGACAGGGGGCGCTTCCTACGAGCAGTACTTC
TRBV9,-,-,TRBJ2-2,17,CASSPRNYRGNTGELFF,TGTGCCAGCAGCCCAAGGAACTATCGGGGGAACACCGGGGAGCTGTTTTTT
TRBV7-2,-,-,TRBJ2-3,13,CASSFNWRDTQYF,TGTGCCAGCAGCTTTAACTGGAGGGATACGCAGTATTTT
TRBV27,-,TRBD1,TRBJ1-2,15,CASSFSFQGEGGYTF,TGTGCCAGCAGTTTCTCGTTTCAGGGGGAAGGTGGCTACACCTTC
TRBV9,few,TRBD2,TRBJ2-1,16,CASSATSGGYGNEQFF,TGTGCCAGCAGCGCCACTAGCGGGGGGTACGGCAATGAGCAGTTCTTC
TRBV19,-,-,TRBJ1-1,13,CASSIGSKTEAFF,TGTGCCAGTAGTATAGGCAGTAAAACTGAAGCTTTCTTT
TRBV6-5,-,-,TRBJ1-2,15,CASSYTSTGWYGYTF,TGTGCCAGCAGTTACACGTCCACGGGGTGGTATGGCTACACCTTC
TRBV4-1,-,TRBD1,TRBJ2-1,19,CASSQDPKRTGYAYNEQFF,TGCGCCAGCAGCCAAGACCCGAAACGGACAGGGTACGCCTACAATGAGCAGTTCTTC
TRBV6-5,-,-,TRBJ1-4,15,CASRISGTTNEKLFF,TGTGCCAGCCGGATTTCGGGGACAACTAATGAAAAACTGTTTTTT
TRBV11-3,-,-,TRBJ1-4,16,CASSSYDGGTNEKLFF,TGTGCCAGCAGCTCTTATGACGGGGGTACTAATGAAAAACTGTTTTTT
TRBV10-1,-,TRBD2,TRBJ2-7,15,CASSESLAGVHEQYF,TGCGCCAGCAGTGAGTCGCTAGCGGGAGTCCATGAGCAGTACTTC
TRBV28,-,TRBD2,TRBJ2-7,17,CASKGVPLAGGSYEQYF,TGTGCCAGCAAAGGGGTACCTCTAGCGGGAGGTTCCTACGAGCAGTACTTC
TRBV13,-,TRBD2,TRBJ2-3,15,CASSEHSGRTDTQYF,TGTGCCAGCAGCGAGCATAGCGGGAGGACAGATACGCAGTATTTT
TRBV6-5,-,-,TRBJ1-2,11,CASSRGYGYTF,TGTGCCAGCTCCAGAGGGTATGGCTACACCTTC
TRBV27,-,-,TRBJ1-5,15,CASSLYRERNQPQHF,TGTGCCAGCAGTTTATACAGGGAACGCAATCAGCCCCAGCATTTT
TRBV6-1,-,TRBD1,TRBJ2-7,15,CASRTDDRGVYEQYF,TGTGCCAGCAGAACCGACGACAGGGGGGTTTACGAGCAGTACTTC
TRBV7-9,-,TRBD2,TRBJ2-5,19,CASSSQPGTSGRVLQTQYF,TGTGCCAGCAGCTCACAACCGGGGACTAGCGGGAGGGTGTTGCAGACCCAGTACTTC
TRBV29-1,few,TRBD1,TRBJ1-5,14,CSVGQGGAGQPQHF,TGCAGCGTGGGACAGGGTGGTGCGGGTCAGCCCCAGCATTTT
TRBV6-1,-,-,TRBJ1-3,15,CASSEGRSSGNTIYF,TGTGCCAGCAGTGAAGGTCGGAGCTCTGGAAACACCATATATTTT
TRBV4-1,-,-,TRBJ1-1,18,CASSQTTVGQGGNTEAFF,TGCGCCAGCAGCCAAACAACGGTAGGGCAGGGAGGGAACACTGAAGCTTTCTTT
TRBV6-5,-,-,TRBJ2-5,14,CASRAGPVQETQYF,TGTGCCAGCAGGGCAGGGCCTGTACAAGAGACCCAGTACTTC
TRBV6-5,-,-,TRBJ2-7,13,CASSYGASYEQYF,TGTGCCAGCAGTTACGGTGCCTCCTATGAGCAGTACTTC
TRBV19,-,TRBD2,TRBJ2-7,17,CASSIDRASGDYYEQYF,TGTGCCAGTAGTATAGATCGGGCTAGCGGGGATTACTACGAGCAGTACTTC
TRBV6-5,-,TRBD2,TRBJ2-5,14,CASSSSGGVETQYF,TGTGCCAGCAGTTCTAGCGGGGGGGTAGAGACCCAGTACTTC
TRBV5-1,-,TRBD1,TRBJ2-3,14,CASSYGQGPDTQYF,TGCGCCAGCAGTTACGGACAGGGTCCAGATACGCAGTATTTT
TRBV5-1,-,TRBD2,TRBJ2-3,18,CASSLEGSGLESTDTQYF,TGCGCCAGCAGCTTGGAGGGTAGCGGGTTAGAAAGCACAGATACGCAGTATTTT
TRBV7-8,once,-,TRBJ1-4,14,CASSLGTGVEKLFF,TGTGCCAGCAGCTTGGGAACAGGTGTAGAAAAACTGTTTTTT
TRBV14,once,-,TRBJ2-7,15,CASSQDSGFRYEQYF,TGTGCCAGCAGCCAAGATTCCGGGTTTCGCTACGAGCAGTACTTC
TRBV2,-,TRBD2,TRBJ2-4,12,CASSKIRDYQYF,TGTGCCAGCAGTAAAATCCGGGACTACCAGTACTTC
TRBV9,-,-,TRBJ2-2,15,CASSKGGELAGELFF,TGTGCCAGCAGCAAGGGGGGGGAATTGGCCGGGGAGCTGTTTTTT